This TCR beta chain appears in the sequencing data of a study of T cell responses to AZD1222 COVID-19 vaccine. The germline gives CDR1 LNHDA, CDR2 SQIVND (reference sequence). The CDR3 runs to 13 residues. The ends were cut back, 11 bases at V and 2 bases at J, with 15 bases in the middle. Sequencing used immunoSEQ multiplex PCR; TCRdb keeps in-frame clones, though not all of them. The table shows some 170,000 clones, with approximately 87% occurring only once. The sequenced sample was peripheral blood, obtained 28 days after the second AZD1222 dose. V gene TRBV19 combines with J gene TRBJ1-1, with unresolved D. The clonotype comes from an adult who received the AZD1222 COVID-19 vaccine. CDR3 nucleotides: TGTGCCCCTCGGGCGGTGGGAAACACTGAAGCTTTCTTT. Protein: CAPRAVGNTEAFF.